This is a list of T cell receptor beta chains from one sample in a study of T cell repertoires in cytomegalovirus infection. TCRdb re-called the reads with MiXCR, one entry per CDR3 protein. The sample consists of about 360,000 distinct CDR3 sequences, 18% of them appearing once. What was sequenced was PBMCs. All receptors come from a human donor in good health (CMV status not recorded). Some clones in this sample may be carry-over from other donors' samples. Each CDR3 is given with its conserved first and last residue. The order of the fields is D gene, V gene, J gene, CDR3 length, CDR3 protein. The D gene is left open where the match is weak.

D: NA
V: TRBV19
J: TRBJ2-4
length: 15
CDR3: CASTDTGLAKNIQYF

D: NA
V: TRBV7-2
J: TRBJ2-5
length: 13
CDR3: CASSLWFQETQYF

D: NA
V: TRBV7-9
J: TRBJ2-5
length: 10
CDR3: CASSIETQYF

D: TRBD1
V: TRBV5-4
J: TRBJ2-7
length: 14
CDR3: CASSRRQGTYEQYF

D: NA
V: TRBV28
J: TRBJ1-1
length: 15
CDR3: CASSLGGQLNTEAFF

D: TRBD1
V: TRBV7-9
J: TRBJ1-2
length: 16
CDR3: CASSSGQGARYYGYTF

D: TRBD2
V: TRBV12-3/TRBV12-4
J: TRBJ2-1
length: 16
CDR3: CASSAHAGGGPNEQFF

D: NA
V: TRBV5-1
J: TRBJ2-1
length: 14
CDR3: CASSDRTSINEQFF

D: NA
V: TRBV2
J: TRBJ1-4
length: 16
CDR3: CASRGGSRYPNEKLFF

D: NA
V: TRBV6-1
J: TRBJ1-6
length: 17
CDR3: CASRRLLSSSYNSPLHF

D: NA
V: TRBV7-2
J: TRBJ2-7
length: 13
CDR3: CASSWDFSYEQYF

D: NA
V: TRBV2
J: TRBJ2-1
length: 17
CDR3: CASSALLPGRPYNEQFF

D: NA
V: TRBV7-6
J: TRBJ1-1
length: 13
CDR3: CASSQDGNTEAFF

D: NA
V: TRBV11-2
J: TRBJ2-2
length: 16
CDR3: CASSLVRSAGTGELFF

D: NA
V: TRBV2
J: TRBJ1-5
length: 15
CDR3: CASSRTGTTYQPQHF

D: NA
V: TRBV7-8
J: TRBJ2-5
length: 15
CDR3: CASSFWTGRAETQYF

D: NA
V: TRBV5-4
J: TRBJ2-5
length: 13
CDR3: CASSRRSEETQYF

D: NA
V: TRBV12-3/TRBV12-4
J: TRBJ1-2
length: 13
CDR3: CASSSNGDYGYTF